Listed below are T cell receptor beta chains from one sample, sequenced in a study of human T cells and chemical hapten exposure. TCRdb reprocessed the RACE reads with MiXCR, giving one entry per CDR3 protein. The repertoire holds roughly 120,000 distinct CDR3 sequences, roughly 14% seen once, with roughly 2.8% in the top ten. This sample comprised whole blood, obtained in connection with sensitization to the hapten diphenylcyclopropenone (DPC). The receptors stem from a woman between 18 and 29 years old with alopecia areata. Some clones in this sample may be carry-over from other donors' samples. Both conserved end residues are part of each CDR3. The D gene is left open where the match is weak. Only some rows state a clone size, as once, few, many or a class for expanded clones.

D: NA; J: TRBJ2-4; V: TRBV5-1; size: NA; CDR3: CASSLVSDPENIQYF; DNA: TGCGCCAGCAGCTTGGTGTCCGACCCTGAAAACATTCAGTACTTC
D: TRBD2; J: TRBJ2-1; V: TRBV5-5; size: NA; CDR3: CASSLFPAGRGEQFF; DNA: TGTGCCAGCAGCTTGTTCCCAGCGGGGAGGGGTGAGCAGTTCTTC
D: NA; J: TRBJ2-5; V: TRBV6-2/TRBV6-3; size: NA; CDR3: CASSSEDMGRETQYF; DNA: TGTGCCAGCAGTTCCGAGGACATGGGGAGAGAGACCCAGTACTTC
D: NA; J: TRBJ1-2; V: TRBV18; size: NA; CDR3: CASSPSGYGYTF; DNA: TGTGCCAGCTCACCCTCCGGCTATGGCTACACCTTC
D: NA; J: TRBJ1-5; V: TRBV10-3; size: few; CDR3: CAISRQNQPQHF; DNA: TGTGCCATCTCTCGGCAAAATCAGCCCCAGCATTTT
D: NA; J: TRBJ1-1; V: TRBV6-1; size: NA; CDR3: CASHPGLEYTEAFF; DNA: TGTGCCAGCCACCCGGGGCTCGAGTACACTGAAGCTTTCTTT
D: NA; J: TRBJ1-1; V: TRBV4-2; size: NA; CDR3: CASSQAQGWETEAFF; DNA: TGTGCCAGCAGCCAAGCTCAGGGGTGGGAAACTGAAGCTTTCTTT
D: NA; J: TRBJ2-7; V: TRBV20-1; size: few; CDR3: CSARDLRGYSYEQYF; DNA: TGCAGTGCTAGAGATCTCAGGGGTTACTCCTACGAGCAGTACTTC
D: NA; J: TRBJ1-5; V: TRBV5-1; size: few; CDR3: CASSNRGGTEPQHF; DNA: TGCGCCAGCTCTAACCGGGGGGGCACGGAGCCCCAGCATTTT
D: TRBD2; J: TRBJ2-3; V: TRBV20-1; size: few; CDR3: CSARNSGRLNTQYF; DNA: TGCAGTGCTAGAAATAGCGGGAGGTTGAATACGCAGTATTTT
D: NA; J: TRBJ2-5; V: TRBV3-1; size: few; CDR3: CASRGATQETQYF; DNA: TGTGCCAGCAGAGGGGCGACGCAAGAGACCCAGTACTTC
D: NA; J: TRBJ1-5; V: TRBV19; size: NA; CDR3: CASSMTDQPQHF; DNA: TGTGCCAGTAGTATGACGGATCAGCCCCAGCATTTT
D: NA; J: TRBJ2-7; V: TRBV9; size: NA; CDR3: CASSVSDLTEQYF; DNA: TGTGCCAGCAGCGTCTCGGACCTTACCGAGCAGTACTTC
D: TRBD1; J: TRBJ1-1; V: TRBV6-5; size: many; CDR3: CASSYGTANTEAFF; DNA: TGTGCCAGCAGTTACGGGACAGCTAACACTGAAGCTTTCTTT
D: NA; J: TRBJ2-5; V: TRBV11-2; size: NA; CDR3: CASSLVFGPARPEETQYF; DNA: TGTGCCAGCAGCTTAGTTTTCGGCCCGGCGCGCCCCGAAGAGACCCAGTACTTC
D: TRBD1; J: TRBJ2-7; V: TRBV25-1; size: many; CDR3: CASSLGQGYEQYF; DNA: TGTGCCAGCAGTCTTGGACAGGGCTACGAGCAGTACTTC
D: TRBD2; J: TRBJ2-7; V: TRBV13; size: NA; CDR3: CASSLTSGGPYEQYF; DNA: TGTGCCAGCAGCCTAACTAGCGGGGGACCTTACGAGCAGTACTTC
D: NA; J: TRBJ1-2; V: TRBV4-3; size: NA; CDR3: CASSQAVNNYGYTF; DNA: TGCGCCAGCAGCCAAGCAGTTAATAACTATGGCTACACCTTC
D: TRBD1; J: TRBJ2-7; V: TRBV6-2/TRBV6-3; size: few; CDR3: CASSDRGSAEQYF; DNA: TGTGCCAGCAGTGACAGGGGGTCAGCCGAGCAGTACTTC
D: NA; J: TRBJ2-3; V: TRBV18; size: few; CDR3: CASSPLRETDTQYF; DNA: TGTGCCAGCTCACCACTCAGGGAAACAGATACGCAGTATTTT
D: NA; J: TRBJ2-4; V: TRBV11-2; size: many; CDR3: CASSPGTKNIQYF; DNA: TGTGCCAGCAGCCCAGGGACGAAAAACATTCAGTACTTC
D: NA; J: TRBJ1-6; V: TRBV27; size: few; CDR3: CASSLSGVEGSPLHF; DNA: TGTGCCAGCAGTTTATCGGGGGTGGAGGGGTCACCCCTCCACTTT
D: NA; J: TRBJ2-7; V: TRBV20-1; size: NA; CDR3: CSARDLAGRSYEQYF; DNA: TGCAGTGCTAGAGATCTGGCAGGGAGGTCCTACGAGCAGTACTTC
D: TRBD1; J: TRBJ1-2; V: TRBV3-1; size: few; CDR3: CASSQRRTGDGYTF; DNA: TGTGCCAGCAGCCAACGTCGGACAGGGGATGGCTACACCTTC
D: NA; J: TRBJ1-5; V: TRBV4-2; size: NA; CDR3: CASSSPHRDGNQPQHF; DNA: TGTGCCAGCAGCTCCCCCCACAGGGATGGCAATCAGCCCCAGCATTTT
D: NA; J: TRBJ2-2; V: TRBV25-1; size: few; CDR3: CASSEVGAGELFF; DNA: TGTGCCAGCAGTGAAGTAGGGGCCGGGGAGCTGTTTTTT
D: NA; J: TRBJ2-5; V: TRBV25-1; size: NA; CDR3: CASRAAKAGSETQYF; DNA: TGTGCCAGCAGGGCCGCGAAGGCGGGGTCCGAGACCCAGTACTTC
D: TRBD2; J: TRBJ2-5; V: TRBV12-3/TRBV12-4; size: few; CDR3: CASSSILAGGRAQYF; DNA: TGTGCCAGCAGTTCGATACTAGCGGGGGGCCGGGCCCAGTACTTC
D: TRBD2; J: TRBJ2-7; V: TRBV20-1; size: NA; CDR3: CSATRGGGPSSYEQYF; DNA: TGCAGTGCTACCCGCGGGGGGGGTCCATCCTCCTACGAGCAGTACTTC
D: NA; J: TRBJ1-4; V: TRBV7-6; size: many; CDR3: CASSLAPGPNEKLFF; DNA: TGTGCCAGCAGCTTAGCGCCGGGTCCGAATGAAAAACTGTTTTTT
D: NA; J: TRBJ2-4; V: TRBV25-1; size: NA; CDR3: CASSESRLAQGNIQYF; DNA: TGTGCCAGCAGTGAAAGTAGACTAGCTCAGGGGAACATTCAGTACTTC
D: NA; J: TRBJ2-1; V: TRBV7-2; size: NA; CDR3: CASSFEPAPAQEQFF; DNA: TGTGCCAGCAGCTTCGAACCAGCCCCCGCCCAGGAGCAGTTCTTC
D: NA; J: TRBJ2-5; V: TRBV4-3; size: NA; CDR3: CASSQDLSGEETQYF; DNA: TGCGCCAGCAGCCAAGATCTATCCGGAGAAGAGACCCAGTACTTC
D: NA; J: TRBJ1-1; V: TRBV30; size: few; CDR3: CAWSTLIGGLTEAFF; DNA: TGTGCCTGGAGTACCCTGATTGGGGGGCTAACTGAAGCTTTCTTT
D: NA; J: TRBJ2-4; V: TRBV5-1; size: NA; CDR3: CASSFLGRISNIQYF; DNA: TGCGCCAGCAGCTTTTTGGGGCGAATCTCAAACATTCAGTACTTC
D: TRBD1; J: TRBJ1-6; V: TRBV6-2/TRBV6-3; size: many; CDR3: CASSTGTVGNSPLHF; DNA: TGTGCCAGCAGCACCGGGACAGTGGGTAATTCACCCCTCCACTTT
D: NA; J: TRBJ1-4; V: TRBV28; size: many; CDR3: CASSLYGKGNEKLFF; DNA: TGTGCCAGCAGTTTATACGGCAAGGGAAATGAAAAACTGTTTTTT
D: NA; J: TRBJ1-1; V: TRBV18; size: few; CDR3: CASSEDSANTEAFF; DNA: TGTGCCAGCTCAGAGGACAGCGCGAACACTGAAGCTTTCTTT
D: NA; J: TRBJ1-2; V: TRBV5-4; size: NA; CDR3: CASSLGESRGYGYTF; DNA: TGTGCCAGCAGCTTGGGGGAAAGCAGGGGCTATGGCTACACCTTC
D: NA; J: TRBJ1-2; V: TRBV7-8; size: NA; CDR3: CASSFLDGSYGYTF; DNA: TGTGCCAGCAGCTTCCTAGACGGATCCTATGGCTACACCTTC
D: NA; J: TRBJ2-1; V: TRBV20-1; size: NA; CDR3: CSASLPGGGFNEQFF; DNA: TGCAGTGCTAGTCTTCCGGGGGGCGGTTTCAATGAGCAGTTCTTC
D: TRBD1; J: TRBJ2-5; V: TRBV12-3/TRBV12-4; size: few; CDR3: CASRARDRGTETQYF; DNA: TGTGCCAGCAGGGCACGGGACAGGGGAACAGAGACCCAGTACTTC
D: NA; J: TRBJ1-2; V: TRBV5-6; size: few; CDR3: CASSLVAVYGYTF; DNA: TGTGCCAGCAGCTTGGTGGCAGTCTATGGCTACACCTTC
D: TRBD2; J: TRBJ2-4; V: TRBV20-1; size: NA; CDR3: CSGLERREGNIQYF; DNA: TGCAGTGGACTCGAAAGGAGGGAGGGAAACATTCAGTACTTC
D: NA; J: TRBJ2-5; V: TRBV20-1; size: NA; CDR3: CSARGLGQETQYF; DNA: TGCAGTGCAAGAGGGTTAGGCCAAGAGACCCAGTACTTC
D: TRBD1; J: TRBJ2-3; V: TRBV12-3/TRBV12-4; size: many; CDR3: CASSSRDRDIADTQYF; DNA: TGTGCCAGCAGTTCACGGGACAGGGATATAGCAGATACGCAGTATTTT
D: TRBD1; J: TRBJ1-1; V: TRBV4-1; size: NA; CDR3: CASSQDTGDTEAFF; DNA: TGCGCCAGCAGCCAAGACACAGGGGACACTGAAGCTTTCTTT
D: NA; J: TRBJ2-5; V: TRBV7-7; size: few; CDR3: CASSLTGTSQETQYF; DNA: TGTGCCAGCAGCCTAACCGGGACAAGCCAAGAGACCCAGTACTTC
D: NA; J: TRBJ2-2; V: TRBV25-1; size: many; CDR3: CASSELAVGGKANTGELFF; DNA: TGTGCCAGCAGTGAATTAGCCGTAGGGGGAAAAGCGAACACCGGGGAGCTGTTTTTT
D: TRBD2; J: TRBJ2-3; V: TRBV28; size: NA; CDR3: CASSPQRTSGSTDTQYF; DNA: TGTGCCAGCAGCCCACAGAGGACTAGCGGGAGCACAGATACGCAGTATTTT
D: NA; J: TRBJ2-4; V: TRBV20-1; size: many; CDR3: CSAREVIAKNIQYF; DNA: TGCAGTGCTAGAGAGGTGATAGCCAAAAACATTCAGTACTTC
D: NA; J: TRBJ1-1; V: TRBV5-6; size: many; CDR3: CASSLLWNTEAFF; DNA: TGTGCCAGCAGCTTGTTATGGAACACTGAAGCTTTCTTT